This T cell receptor (beta chain) appears in the sequencing data of a study of T cells after somatic rescue of genetic block. Germline V gene sequence: CDR1 SGHNT, CDR2 YYREEE (reference sequence). The CDR3 totals 15 residues. The junction had 4 bases not matched to a gene; V was cut back by 2 bases and J by 2 bases. The protocol was immunoSEQ multiplex PCR, while the TCRdb copy is restricted to in-frame clones and leaves out a portion. This table has 45,000 to 70,000 clones, around 96% appearing once. The genes are TRBV5-4 and TRBJ1-5; 7 bases agree with TRBD1. The sample was peripheral blood mononuclear cells (PBMCs). The clonotype originates from a child less than two years old. CDR3 DNA: TGTGCCAGCAGCTTCCTAACAGGGGGCAATCAGCCCCAGCATTTT. Its protein is CASSFLTGGNQPQHF.